The 32 T cell receptor beta chains below come from one sample, sequenced in a study of Ad26.COV2.S vaccination and SARS-CoV-2 variants. Measured with immunoSEQ multiplex PCR; TCRdb has only the in-frame clones, and not every one. The sample carries roughly 410,000 clones, under 90% recorded once. Treatment noted: 15 to 20 received Ad26.COV2.S at low or high dose, single or two shots; 5 received placebo; per-sample allocation not given. Day 63 following the first vaccine or placebo injection was when the samples were taken. The source was peripheral blood, collected in a trial of Ad26.COV2.S vaccine versus placebo. All receptors derive from a person aged 18-60 years who received the Ad26.COV2.S COVID-19 vaccine or a placebo.

This clone has only one observation. The V gene is TRBV14, the J gene TRBJ1-1; 8 bases map to TRBD1. Germline V gene lookup returns CDR1 SGHDN and CDR2 FVKESK. Losses at the gene ends were 5 bases for V and 0 bases for J; bases not matched to a gene: 5. This CDR3 has 15 residues. CDR3 DNA: TGTGCCAGCAGCACATACAGGGGGGTGAACACTGAAGCTTTCTTT. It codes for CASSTYRGVNTEAFF.

The chain has TRBV2 and TRBJ1-4; D is perhaps TRBD1 (5 bases). Trimming stripped 6 bases from V and 5 bases from J, with 13 bases between. The CDR3 is 14 residues long. Germline CDR1 SNHLY, CDR2 FYNNEI. The CDR3 DNA sequence: TGTGCCAGCAGGAGAGGGTCAGGGAATGAAAAACTGTTTTTT. Encoded protein: CASRRGSGNEKLFF.

The genes are TRBV10-1 and TRBJ2-5; D not resolved. Trimming shortened V by 2 bases and J by 3 bases, and 13 bases separated the two germline ends. CDR1 and CDR2 from the germline V gene are WNHNN and SYGVQD (reference sequence). The CDR3 length is 15 residues. The chain's CDR3 is CASSEILGSEETQYF. Here the CDR3 DNA reads TGCGCCAGCAGTGAGATCTTGGGATCTGAAGAGACCCAGTACTTC.

The chain employs TRBV6-5 and TRBJ2-1; 7 bases map to TRBD2. V dropped 2 bases and J dropped 10; count of bases not matched to a gene: 14. CDR3 length: 16 residues. Looked up from germline, CDR1 is MNHEY and CDR2 is SVGAGI. CDR3 nucleotides: TGTGCCAGCAGTTACGGGGGGGAGGGCCGTGGAGGGGAGCAGTTCTTC. Translation: CASSYGGEGRGGEQFF.

The rearrangement joins TRBV6-4 to TRBJ2-1; tentative D call: TRBD1 (5 bases). CDR1 and CDR2 from the germline V gene are MRHNA and SNTAGT. V was cut by 7 bases and J by 3 bases, with 19 bases left in between. This CDR3 is 16 amino acids long. The CDR3 spells CASNPPRRAYYNEQFF. Here the CDR3 DNA reads TGTGCCAGCAACCCGCCGCGCAGGGCCTACTACAATGAGCAGTTCTTC.

This sequence joins TRBV5-4 and TRBJ2-2, with D perhaps matching TRBD1 (6 bases). The CDR3 extends over 16 amino acids. V was pared by 4 bases and J by 1 base, with 14 bases between. The germline gives CDR1 SGHNT, CDR2 YYREEE (reference sequence). The chain's CDR3 is CASSVGAAMNTGELFF. The CDR3 DNA follows: TGTGCCAGCAGCGTGGGGGCGGCGATGAACACCGGGGAGCTGTTTTTT.

Only a few counts were recorded for this clone. The chain combines TRBV18 with TRBJ2-7, with D perhaps given as TRBD1 or TRBD2 (6 bases each). Trimming removed 6 bases at V and 0 bases at J, with 12 bases between. The CDR3 contains 14 residues. CDR1 KGHSH and CDR2 LQKENI come from the germline V gene. DNA of the CDR3: TGTGCCAGCTCCAGGAGGGACAACTCCTACGAGCAGTACTTC. Translation gives CASSRRDNSYEQYF.

About this clone itself: At one end the junction does not follow the germline gene, possibly because of a read error. The chain uses TRBV4-1 and TRBJ2-2; 8 bases match TRBD2. The CDR3 is made up of 17 amino acids. Germline V CDR1 and CDR2: MGHRA, YSYEKL. For the CDR3, the DNA is TGCGCCAGCAGCCAAGCCAGGTTCCGGGGGGGGACCGCGGAGCTGTTTTTT. This sequence encodes CASSQARFRGGTAELFF.

J is TRBJ2-1 and V is TRBV2, with D possibly matching TRBD1 (5 bases). The CDR3 loop spans 13 amino acids. With 8 bases removed from V and 0 bases from J, the gap between germline ends came to 8 bases. CDR1 is SNHLY and CDR2 is FYNNEI in the germline V gene. In DNA form, the CDR3 reads TGTGCCAGCGATCAGGGCTCCTACAATGAGCAGTTCTTC. It encodes CASDQGSYNEQFF.

The CDR3 loop is CASSYSRGGYEQYF. In DNA form, the CDR3 reads TGTGCCAGCAGTTACTCGCGGGGAGGCTACGAGCAGTACTTC. The V call is TRBV6-5, the J call TRBJ2-7; D might be TRBD2 (6 bases). The CDR3 extends over 14 amino acids. Germline V CDR1 and CDR2: MNHEY, SVGAGI. Deletions cut 0 bases from V and 3 bases from J, with 9 bases between.

The V and J genes are TRBV11-3 and TRBJ2-1, with 14 bases lining up with TRBD2. The CDR3 is made up of 16 amino acids. Per germline, CDR1 SGHNT and CDR2 YENEEA. The ends lost 4 bases at V and 3 bases at J; junction bases unmatched: 2. CDR3 region: CASSSGLAGDYNEQFF. CDR3 sequence (DNA): TGTGCCAGCAGCTCGGGACTAGCGGGGGACTACAATGAGCAGTTCTTC.

This clone has only a few counts. The V call is TRBV2, the J call TRBJ1-4; no firm D call. This CDR3 region has 12 residues. The germline gives CDR1 SNHLY, CDR2 FYNNEI. V gave up 8 bases and J gave up 8 bases, with 12 bases separating them. This CDR3 is CASRVGGEKLFF. Here the CDR3 DNA reads TGTGCCAGCCGCGTAGGAGGGGAAAAACTGTTTTTT.

The chain has TRBV6-6 and TRBJ2-1; no definite D call. The CDR3 is 11 residues long. CDR1 MNHNY and CDR2 SVGAGI come from the germline V gene (reference sequence). V was trimmed by 4 bases and J by 4 bases, leaving 2 bases between them. The CDR3 DNA follows: TGTGCCAGCAGTTTGTACAATGAGCAGTTCTTC. It is translated as CASSLYNEQFF.

The genes are TRBV4-1 and TRBJ2-2; D is possibly TRBD1 (6 bases). The V end was cut by 3 bases, the J end by 4 bases, with 18 bases between. This CDR3 has 17 residues. From germline, CDR1 is MGHRA and CDR2 YSYEKL. CDR3 loop: CASSQDSFRGATGELFF. CDR3 in DNA: TGCGCCAGCAGCCAGGACTCGTTCAGGGGCGCCACCGGGGAGCTGTTTTTT.

The rearrangement links TRBV28 to TRBJ2-7, with 10 bases that match TRBD1. CDR1 is MDHEN and CDR2 is SYDVKM in the germline V gene. V lost 4 bases, J lost 4 bases, and 16 bases stayed unmatched. This CDR3 region has 18 residues. As DNA, the CDR3 is TGTGCCAGCAGTTCTCGCAGGGGCCGACAGGGGGCCGGGTACGAGCAGTACTTC. Its protein product is CASSSRRGRQGAGYEQYF.

V and J are TRBV18 and TRBJ1-4; TRBD1 agrees at 7 bases. Losses at the gene ends were 3 bases for V and 5 bases for J; bases not matched to a gene: 6. CDR1 is KGHSH, CDR2 LQKENI, per germline. This CDR3 region has 15 residues. The CDR3 nucleotides read TGTGCCAGCTCACCGCGGGGACAGTACAATGAAAAACTGTTTTTT. Translating it yields CASSPRGQYNEKLFF.

The chain carries TRBV4-2 and TRBJ1-4; D gene unclear. The CDR3 covers 13 residues. The V end lost 4 bases, the J end lost 13 bases, and 16 bases lay between the germline ends. CDR1 and CDR2 from the germline V gene are LGHNA and YNFKEQ. CDR3 bases: TGTGCCAGCAGCCCTAGTTCCCGGGTAGGACTGTTTTTT. Translation gives CASSPSSRVGLFF.

The chain has TRBV28 and TRBJ2-2; the D gene is possibly TRBD1 (6 bases). Germline V gene data show CDR1 as MDHEN and CDR2 as SYDVKM. V was trimmed by 0 bases and J by 6 bases, leaving 11 bases between them. The CDR3 loop spans 15 amino acids. For the CDR3, the DNA is TGTGCCAGCAGTTTATGGCAGGGGATCCCCGGGGAGCTGTTTTTT. It translates to CASSLWQGIPGELFF.

The chain has TRBV9 and TRBJ1-1, with a tentative D call TRBD1 (6 bases). Trimming left V 4 bases short and J 0 bases short, with 16 bases between. The CDR3 is 16 amino acids. Looked up from germline, CDR1 is SGDLS and CDR2 is YYNGEE. The CDR3 spells CASSPLQGTMNTEAFF. The CDR3, as DNA: TGTGCCAGCAGCCCCCTTCAGGGGACAATGAACACTGAAGCTTTCTTT.

V is TRBV19 and J is TRBJ2-7; 7 nucleotides align to TRBD1. Germline V gives CDR1 LNHDA, CDR2 SQIVND (reference sequence). The ends lost 4 bases at V and 3 bases at J; junction bases unmatched: 21. The CDR3 length is 19 residues. The CDR3 reads CASSTAPRDSPYGIYEQYF. Here the CDR3 DNA reads TGTGCCAGTAGTACCGCCCCCCGGGACAGCCCATATGGAATCTACGAGCAGTACTTC.

The chain has TRBV19 and TRBJ1-2, with TRBD1 matching 11 bases. This CDR3 comprises 15 residues. CDR1 is LNHDA and CDR2 is SQIVND in the germline V gene (reference sequence). Losses at the gene ends were 6 bases for V and 8 bases for J; bases not matched to a gene: 11. The CDR3 sequence: CASSVGQGARLGYTF. CDR3 bases: TGTGCCAGTAGCGTCGGACAGGGGGCCAGGTTGGGCTACACCTTC.

This clone was recorded only once. The chain links TRBV7-9 to TRBJ1-2; D not resolved. With 4 bases removed from V and 4 bases from J, the gap between germline ends came to 16 bases. CDR3 length: 15 amino acids. Germline V lookup: CDR1 SEHNR, CDR2 FQNEAQ (reference sequence). CDR3 amino acids: CASSSGPRGAYGYTF. The CDR3 nucleotides read TGTGCCAGCAGCTCCGGACCCCGCGGCGCCTATGGCTACACCTTC.

The chain links TRBV28 to TRBJ1-5; no firm D call. Trimming cost V 2 bases and J 7 bases, with 6 bases left between them. Germline CDR1 reads MDHEN; CDR2 reads SYDVKM. CDR3 length: 12 amino acids. CDR3 loop: CASSLEIQPQHF. Here the CDR3 DNA reads TGTGCCAGCAGTTTAGAAATACAGCCCCAGCATTTT. Filled out from reference TRBV28 and TRBJ1-5, the complete variable domain reads DVKVTQSSRYLVKRTGEKVFLECVQDMDHENMFWYRQDPGLGLRLIYFSYDVKMKEKGDIPEGYSVSREKKERFSLILESASTNQTSMYLCASSLEIQPQHFGDGTRLSIL.

The genes are TRBV5-6 and TRBJ2-1; D assignment may be TRBD1 or TRBD2 (5 bases each). V dropped 5 bases and J dropped 5 bases, with 17 bases sitting between them. The CDR3 has 15 amino acids. CDR1 SGHDT and CDR2 YYEEEE come from the germline V gene. The CDR3 DNA sequence: TGTGCCAGCAGTGTGGGGCAGGTAGCGCACAATGAGCAGTTCTTC. This translates into CASSVGQVAHNEQFF.

The chain joins TRBV12-3 or TRBV12-4 to TRBJ1-1; no reliable D call. The CDR3 covers 13 residues. V dropped 4 bases and J dropped 6 bases, with 12 bases sitting between them. The DNA for the CDR3 is TGTGCCAGCAGTTACGGACGACATGCTGAAGCTTTCTTT. This gives the protein CASSYGRHAEAFF.

This sequence joins TRBV18 and TRBJ2-7; D gene ambiguous. Germline V gene lookup returns CDR1 KGHSH and CDR2 LQKENI. V was pared by 2 bases and J by 5 bases, with 7 bases between. This CDR3 is built from 12 residues. The CDR3: CASSPYHDEQYF. The CDR3 bases are TGTGCCAGCTCACCATACCATGACGAGCAGTACTTC.

This chain connects TRBV3-1 (or the pseudogene TRBV3-2) to TRBJ1-2; a weak D match, TRBD1 (5 bases). Deletions cut 6 bases from V and 5 bases from J, with 16 bases between. The CDR3 is made up of 14 amino acids. CDR1 is LGHDT and CDR2 is YNNKEL in the germline V gene (reference sequence). CDR3 region: CASRYRNPPYGYTF. The CDR3 region has the DNA TGTGCCAGCAGGTACAGGAACCCGCCGTATGGCTACACCTTC.

V gene TRBV9 combines with J gene TRBJ2-3; tentatively, D is TRBD1 (7 bases). The CDR3 is 15 amino acids. The germline gives CDR1 SGDLS, CDR2 YYNGEE. Trimming took off 3 bases at V and 4 bases at J, with 15 bases between the two ends. The CDR3 protein is CASSGPTGRSDTQYF. CDR3 nucleotide sequence: TGTGCCAGCAGCGGACCGACAGGGAGGTCAGATACGCAGTATTTT.

The rearrangement uses TRBV2 and TRBJ2-5, with D perhaps assigned TRBD1 or TRBD2 (5 bases each). The germline gives CDR1 SNHLY, CDR2 FYNNEI. The length of the CDR3 is 14 residues. Trimming pared 5 bases from V and 5 bases from J, leaving 15 bases between. The CDR3 loop is CASSPGPSRETQYF. DNA of the CDR3: TGTGCCAGCAGTCCGGGACCCTCCCGGGAGACCCAGTACTTC.

This chain connects TRBV18 to TRBJ2-3, with 7 bases matching TRBD2. This CDR3 region has 15 residues. V shed 4 bases, J shed 1 base, and the junction held 5 bases outside the gene matches. Germline loops: CDR1 KGHSH, CDR2 LQKENI. The CDR3 is CASSRELAGTDTQYF. In DNA form, the CDR3 reads TGTGCCAGCTCACGAGAGCTAGCGGGCACAGATACGCAGTATTTT.

This clone has just a few counts. CDR3 sequence: CATSRGTSGGTGELFF. The CDR3 DNA reads as TGTGCCACCAGCAGAGGGACTAGCGGGGGCACCGGGGAGCTGTTTTTT. This chain joins TRBV15 and TRBJ2-2; 13 nucleotides align to TRBD2. Germline V gene sequence: CDR1 LNHNV, CDR2 YYDKDF (reference sequence). The CDR3 is made up of 16 amino acids. The V segment lost 1 base and the J segment 4 bases; nucleotides outside the gene matches: 0.

This chain uses TRBV6-5 with TRBJ2-1, with TRBD2 identical over 10 bases. The CDR3 extends over 15 amino acids. The V gene's germline CDR1 is MNHEY and CDR2 SVGAGI. Trimming removed 6 bases from V and 4 bases from J; junction bases left unmatched: 6. This CDR3 is CASREGLALYNEQFF. Here the CDR3 DNA reads TGTGCCAGCAGGGAGGGACTAGCGCTTTACAATGAGCAGTTCTTC.